Listed below are T cell receptor beta chains from one sample, sequenced in a study of regulatory T cells in long-lasting Graves disease. One entry per CDR3 protein, called by TCRdb with MiXCR from the multiplex PCR reads. The data contain 360,000 or so distinct CDR3 sequences, about 12% of them singletons. These data also formed part of another study, on T cells in Graves' hyperthyroidism and ophthalmopathy.

This sample comprised peripheral blood mononuclear cells (PBMCs), obtained at new diagnosis, from a patient treated with antithyroid drugs. The receptors shown here come from a woman under 30 with Graves disease. Each CDR3 is given with its conserved first and last residue. The D gene is left open where the match is weak. Clone size is stated in some rows and not others, as once, few, many or a class when expanded.

V	D	size	J	DNA	CDR3
TRBV2	-	many	TRBJ1-2	TGTGCCAGCAGTGAAAAGGCCCGGAGCGGCTACACCTTC	CASSEKARSGYTF
TRBV5-1	TRBD2	-	TRBJ2-1	TGCGCCAGCAGCCCACGGACTAGCGGGAGGAGAAATGAGCAGTTCTTC	CASSPRTSGRRNEQFF
TRBV28	-	many	TRBJ2-7	TGTGCCAGCAGACTTATCTCGACAGACGAGCAGTACTTC	CASRLISTDEQYF
TRBV4-3	-	-	TRBJ1-2	TGCGCCAGCAGCCAACCCGGCCAAGGGGCCTATGGCTACACCTTC	CASSQPGQGAYGYTF
TRBV11-2	TRBD2	-	TRBJ2-6	TGTGCCAGCAGCTTAGGCTCGGGGGGGATTTTCTCTGGGGCCAACGTCCTGACTTTC	CASSLGSGGIFSGANVLTF
TRBV20-1	-	many	TRBJ1-6	TGCAGTGCCCCCATGCCAGGGAATTCACCCCTCCACTTT	CSAPMPGNSPLHF
TRBV28	TRBD2	-	TRBJ2-1	TGTGCCAGCAGTTTATTTGCCGGGACTAGCGGGAGGGCCGTCTACTACAATGAGCAGTTCTTC	CASSLFAGTSGRAVYYNEQFF
TRBV18	TRBD1	many	TRBJ2-7	TGTGCCAGCTCACCATTTGACAGGGATAACGAGCAGTACTTC	CASSPFDRDNEQYF
TRBV20-1	TRBD2	few	TRBJ2-1	TGCAGTGCTAGGCCGCGGGGGATGAACAATGAGCAGTTCTTC	CSARPRGMNNEQFF
TRBV28	-	many	TRBJ1-3	TGTGCCAGCAGTTTGCGATACTCTGGAAACACCATATATTTT	CASSLRYSGNTIYF